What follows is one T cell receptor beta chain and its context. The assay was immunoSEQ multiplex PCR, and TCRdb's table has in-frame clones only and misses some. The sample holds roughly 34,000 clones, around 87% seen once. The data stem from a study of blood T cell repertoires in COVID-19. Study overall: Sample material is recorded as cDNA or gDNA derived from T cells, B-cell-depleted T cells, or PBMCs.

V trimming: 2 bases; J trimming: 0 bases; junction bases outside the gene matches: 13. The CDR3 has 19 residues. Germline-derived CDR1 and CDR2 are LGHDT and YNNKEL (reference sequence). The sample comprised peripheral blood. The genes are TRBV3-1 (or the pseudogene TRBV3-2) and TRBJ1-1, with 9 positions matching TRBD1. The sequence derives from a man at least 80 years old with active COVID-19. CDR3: CASSQMPPGQGALNTEAFF. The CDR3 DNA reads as TGTGCCAGCAGCCAAATGCCCCCGGGACAGGGAGCTTTGAACACTGAAGCTTTCTTT.